The rows below give T cell receptor beta chains drawn from one sample of a study of T cell responses to AZD1222 COVID-19 vaccine. The repertoire was sequenced with immunoSEQ multiplex PCR; TCRdb's copy has only in-frame clones and lacks some. In the table there are around 170,000 clones, approximately 91% of which are singletons. Here the sequenced sample was peripheral blood, taken on day 0 of AZD1222 vaccination. These receptors all come from an adult in good health. Each CDR3 is given with its conserved first and last residue. A D gene is named only where the DNA matches it firmly. The size of a clone is reported for some rows only, either as once, few or many, or as a class for expanded clones.

V	D	size	J	DNA	CDR3
TRBV4-1	TRBD1	-	TRBJ2-7	TGCGCCAGCAGCCATCTACAGGGGTCAGCCTACGAGCAGTACTTC	CASSHLQGSAYEQYF
TRBV19	-	once	TRBJ1-2	TGTGCCAGTAGTCGGGGCAAGGCCTATAACTATGGCTACACCTTC	CASSRGKAYNYGYTF
TRBV4-2	-	-	TRBJ2-2	TGTGCCAGCAGCCAAGGAGTCGTACTAGCAGCCACCGGGGAGCTGTTTTTT	CASSQGVVLAATGELFF
TRBV14	TRBD1	-	TRBJ1-2	TGTGCCAGCAGCGCATCGACAGGGACGAGCGGCTACACCTTC	CASSASTGTSGYTF
TRBV5-4	-	once	TRBJ2-7	TGTGCCAGCAGCACGTCCTCCTACGAGCAGTACTTC	CASSTSSYEQYF
TRBV6-5	-	-	TRBJ1-2	TGTGCCAGCAGTTACGGGATCTATGGCTACACCTTC	CASSYGIYGYTF
TRBV10-3	TRBD1	-	TRBJ1-4	TGTGCCATCGGGGACAGCGTTGCAACTAATGAAAAACTGTTTTTT	CAIGDSVATNEKLFF
TRBV6-2/TRBV6-3	-	once	TRBJ2-3	TGTGCCAGCAGTTACGGGGTAGCTGGTGATACGCAGTATTTT	CASSYGVAGDTQYF
TRBV19	-	-	TRBJ1-2	TGTGCCAGTAGCGAATTGTGGAGAAGAGACTATGGCTACACCTTC	CASSELWRRDYGYTF
TRBV11-2	-	-	TRBJ2-1	TGTGCCAGCAGACCCGCCAGGACAGTCTACAATGAGCAGTTCTTC	CASRPARTVYNEQFF
TRBV9	-	-	TRBJ2-2	TGTGCCAGCAGCGTCGCGGGACGTTCGAACACCGGGGAGCTGTTTTTT	CASSVAGRSNTGELFF
TRBV6-6	-	once	TRBJ1-3	TGTGCCAGCAGTTACCAGGGTTCGGGTGGAAACACCATATATTTT	CASSYQGSGGNTIYF
TRBV5-6	-	-	TRBJ2-7	TGTGCCAGCAGCTTGTACGTATGGGGCTACGAGCAGTACTTC	CASSLYVWGYEQYF
TRBV18	-	-	TRBJ2-3	TGTGCCAGCTCACCAACCGAAAGGTGGGGAGACACAGATACGCAGTATTTT	CASSPTERWGDTDTQYF
TRBV4-1	-	-	TRBJ1-4	TGCGCCAGCAGCCACATTCCCGGGGAGGGTGAAAAACTGTTTTTT	CASSHIPGEGEKLFF
TRBV7-6	-	few	TRBJ1-6	TGTGCCAGCAGCTTAGTATCCGGGGGGACAAATTCACCCCTCCACTTT	CASSLVSGGTNSPLHF
TRBV12-3/TRBV12-4	-	-	TRBJ2-7	TGTGCCAGCAGCCCCCTCAGTGACGAGCAGTACTTC	CASSPLSDEQYF
TRBV14	-	-	TRBJ1-3	TGTGCCAGCAGCCAAGACGTCGGGAGCTCTGGAAACACCATATATTTT	CASSQDVGSSGNTIYF
TRBV4-1	-	-	TRBJ1-4	TGCGCCAGCAGCCAACCCCAGGAGAAACTGTTTTTT	CASSQPQEKLFF
TRBV28	-	-	TRBJ1-1	TGTGCCAGCAGTTTAGGGCAGGGTGGCACTGAAGCTTTCTTT	CASSLGQGGTEAFF
TRBV29-1	-	-	TRBJ1-2	TGCAGCGTTGTGCCCGGAAACTATGGCTACACCTTC	CSVVPGNYGYTF
TRBV18	-	-	TRBJ2-5	TGTGCCAGCTCACAGACTAGGGGCGAGACCCAGTACTTC	CASSQTRGETQYF
TRBV27	TRBD1	once	TRBJ1-2	TGTGCCAGCAGCCCGGACCGGGACAGGGACGGGTATGGCTACACCTTC	CASSPDRDRDGYGYTF
TRBV27	TRBD2	-	TRBJ2-3	TGTGCCAGCGCTTTAGCGGGAGGTAGGGCAGATACGCAGTATTTT	CASALAGGRADTQYF
TRBV7-8	TRBD2	-	TRBJ2-3	TGTGCCAGCAGCGCTAGGCTCGGGACTAGACGCACAGATACGCAGTATTTT	CASSARLGTRRTDTQYF
TRBV5-5	TRBD2	-	TRBJ2-1	TGTGCCAGCAGCTTGATTGAGGTAGCGGGGGACAATGAGCAGTTCTTC	CASSLIEVAGDNEQFF
TRBV27	-	-	TRBJ1-1	TGTGCCAGCAGTTTGGGGTCCGGGGGGTGGAACACTGAAGCTTTCTTT	CASSLGSGGWNTEAFF
TRBV29-1	-	-	TRBJ2-3	TGCAGCGTTGAGCCCTTGGGGGATACGCAGTATTTT	CSVEPLGDTQYF
TRBV4-1	-	-	TRBJ1-1	TGCGCCAGCAGCCAAGTGCAGAGGACTGAAGCTTTCTTT	CASSQVQRTEAFF
TRBV7-8	-	-	TRBJ1-6	TGTGCCAGCAGCGTTAGGAATCGGGCACATTCACCCCTCCACTTT	CASSVRNRAHSPLHF
TRBV29-1	-	-	TRBJ2-5	TGCAGCATTACAGCGGTTCAAGAGACCCAGTACTTC	CSITAVQETQYF
TRBV5-6	-	-	TRBJ2-4	TGTGCCAGCAGCTTGTATTCGGGCAGTGCCAAAAACATTCAGTACTTC	CASSLYSGSAKNIQYF
TRBV7-3	-	once	TRBJ1-2	TGTGCCAGCAGCCAAGGGACCATGCAAGGCTACACCTTC	CASSQGTMQGYTF
TRBV7-3	TRBD2	few	TRBJ2-7	TGTGCCAGCAGCGAAGGGACTAGCGGGAGCTTCCCCCACGAGCAGTACTTC	CASSEGTSGSFPHEQYF
TRBV10-3	-	-	TRBJ1-3	TGTGCCATCAGTGGCGGGACGAGGGGAAACACCATATATTTT	CAISGGTRGNTIYF
TRBV28	-	-	TRBJ1-1	TGTGCCAGCAGTTTAACCCCCCACCGCCCACTTAGCTTT	CASSLTPHRPLSF
TRBV7-2	TRBD1	once	TRBJ1-2	TGTGCCAGCAGCTTAGGCGGGACAGGGAAGGTATATGGCTACACCTTC	CASSLGGTGKVYGYTF
TRBV11-1	-	-	TRBJ1-1	TGTGCCAGCAGCCCGAACAGCGGTCTGAACACTGAAGCTTTCTTT	CASSPNSGLNTEAFF
TRBV29-1	-	-	TRBJ1-2	TGCAGCGTACGAGACAGCTATGGCTACACCTTC	CSVRDSYGYTF
TRBV9	-	-	TRBJ2-1	TGTGCCAGCAGCGTAGGTTCGGGACCCGATGGTGAGCAGTTCTTC	CASSVGSGPDGEQFF
TRBV9	TRBD2	-	TRBJ2-7	TGTGCCAGCAGCACCGGGACTAGCGGAACCTACGAGCAGTACTTC	CASSTGTSGTYEQYF
TRBV24-1	TRBD2	-	TRBJ2-3	TGTGCCACCAGTGATTTGAGCCTAGCGGGCACAGATACGCAGTATTTT	CATSDLSLAGTDTQYF
TRBV7-9	TRBD1	once	TRBJ1-5	TGTGCCAGCAGCTTAGACGGGACAGGGCTCCAGCCCCAGCATTTT	CASSLDGTGLQPQHF
TRBV7-3	-	-	TRBJ2-5	TGTGCCAGCAGCAAAGGGGCAGGACAAGAGACCCAGTACTTC	CASSKGAGQETQYF
TRBV5-4	-	-	TRBJ1-1	TGTGCCAGCAGCGGGGGACCTAAGAACACTGAAGCTTTCTTT	CASSGGPKNTEAFF
TRBV27	TRBD2	-	TRBJ2-1	TGTGCCAGCAGTTTAAAGTTTAGCGGGACGTACAATGAGCAGTTCTTC	CASSLKFSGTYNEQFF
TRBV18	-	-	TRBJ1-1	TGTGCCAGCTCCGAGCAGGGCCGGGCCTCTGAAGCTTTCTTT	CASSEQGRASEAFF
TRBV5-8	TRBD1	-	TRBJ2-3	TGTGCCAGCAGCCCGGGACAGGGGGCGACTGATACGCAGTATTTT	CASSPGQGATDTQYF
TRBV27	-	-	TRBJ1-2	TGTGCCAGCAGTCCGTCGTCGGGGGCGCGACATGGCTACACCTTC	CASSPSSGARHGYTF
TRBV29-1	-	-	TRBJ1-2	TGCAGCGTTGAACCAGGCGGTTTC	CSVEPGGF
TRBV2	-	-	TRBJ2-1	TGTGCCAGCAGCCCTAGCCTCCCCTACAATGAGCAGTTCTTC	CASSPSLPYNEQFF
TRBV19	-	-	TRBJ2-3	TGTGCCAGTAGTCTCCACCCCACAGGAGCTAGCACAGATACGCAGTATTTT	CASSLHPTGASTDTQYF
TRBV2	-	-	TRBJ1-4	TGTGCCAGCTTCAACCGAGGGGCTGTTAATGAAAAACTGTTTTTT	CASFNRGAVNEKLFF
TRBV19	-	-	TRBJ2-1	TGTGCCAGTAGTATAAGAGGGCCCAATGAGCAGTTCTTC	CASSIRGPNEQFF
TRBV5-8	TRBD1	-	TRBJ1-4	TGTGCCAGCAGCAGGACAGGCAGGCGAAATGAAAAACTGTTTTTT	CASSRTGRRNEKLFF
TRBV15	-	-	TRBJ1-5	TGTGCCACCAGCAGAGGCGAGGACAGCCATCAGCCCCAGCATTTT	CATSRGEDSHQPQHF
TRBV10-2	TRBD2	-	TRBJ2-1	TGCGCCAGCATGAGGACTAGCGGTTTGGGAGACTACAATGAGCAGTTCTTC	CASMRTSGLGDYNEQFF
TRBV14	TRBD1	-	TRBJ1-1	TGTGCCAGCAGCCAAGACCCACCCGAGACAGGGCTTAACACTGAAGCTTTCTTT	CASSQDPPETGLNTEAFF
TRBV2	-	-	TRBJ1-6	TGTGCCAGCAGTGGCGCCGGATCCCTCCACTTT	CASSGAGSLHF